The 20 T cell receptor beta chains given below trace back to one sample, sequenced in a study of T-cell reconstitution after alpha-beta-depleted transplantation in children. During its preparation, the TCRbeta library received unique molecular identifiers. TCRdb recomputed calls from the PCR reads with MiXCR, one row per CDR3 protein. The sample lists over 400,000 distinct CDR3 sequences; about 45% were seen once. The sample was PBMCs, taken before TCRalphabeta/CD19-depleted stem cell transplant. The receptor source for this set is a girl aged 2-15 years with aplastic anemia, due to receive a stem cell transplant.

V is TRBV29-1 and J is TRBJ2-3, with D tentatively TRBD2 (5 bases). CDR1 SQVTM and CDR2 ANQGSEA come from the germline V gene. Trimming took off 4 bases at V and 0 bases at J, with 8 bases between the two ends. This CDR3 contains 13 residues. The CDR3 spells CSVVERSTDTQYF. The CDR3 nucleotides are TGCAGCGTTGTGGAGCGGAGCACAGATACGCAGTATTTT.

V usage is TRBV6-5 and J usage is TRBJ1-6; TRBD1 is a possible D gene (5 bases). V lost 3 bases and J lost 2, with 11 bases in between. Germline V gene lookup returns CDR1 MNHEY and CDR2 SVGAGI. The CDR3 runs to 16 residues. The CDR3 loop reads CASSYRGITYNSPLHF. CDR3 DNA sequence: TGTGCCAGCAGTTATCGGGGGATCACCTATAATTCACCCCTCCACTTT.

This clonotype has at least ten counts. The chain's CDR3 is CASSEWREPNEQFF. The CDR3 DNA reads as TGCGCCAGCAGTGAGTGGCGGGAGCCAAATGAGCAGTTCTTC. The rearrangement joins TRBV10-1 to TRBJ2-1; the match to TRBD2 covers 7 bases. The CDR3 has 14 residues. Germline lookup yields CDR1 WNHNN and CDR2 SYGVQD (reference sequence). J lost 7 bases, V lost 1 base, and 4 bases had no gene match.

On this clonotype: A much larger clone differs by one base, so this may be a read error. The chain uses TRBV20-1 and TRBJ2-4; D is perhaps TRBD2 (6 bases). CDR1 and CDR2 from the germline V gene are DFQATT and SNEGSKA (reference sequence). The CDR3 spans 15 residues. V dropped 3 bases and J dropped 12 bases, with 24 bases sitting between them. The CDR3 region has the DNA TGCAGTGCTAGCATGCCAGGGACTGTGGCTCCCAGTCAGTACTTC. It yields the protein CSASMPGTVAPSQYF.

The rearrangement uses TRBV5-1 and TRBJ2-3; D is possibly TRBD2 (6 bases). There are 17 residues in the CDR3. The V end was cut by 0 bases, the J end by 0 bases, with 14 bases between. The germline V gene encodes CDR1 SGHRS and CDR2 YFSETQ. The CDR3 sequence is CASSLEDGGESTDTQYF. DNA of the CDR3: TGCGCCAGCAGCTTGGAGGATGGCGGGGAAAGCACAGATACGCAGTATTTT.

This clonotype was counted ten times or more. The rearrangement uses TRBV2 and TRBJ2-3; D is perhaps TRBD1 or TRBD2 (5 bases each). The CDR3 contains 15 residues. CDR1 is SNHLY and CDR2 is FYNNEI in the germline V gene. Trimming pared 6 bases from V and 4 bases from J, leaving 17 bases between. This chain's CDR3 is CASSATRGVPDTQYF. The CDR3 DNA follows: TGTGCCAGCAGCGCAACTAGAGGGGTCCCAGATACGCAGTATTTT.

This clonotype was seen repeatedly, ten times or more. This rearrangement joins TRBV7-7 to TRBJ2-1; D tentatively fits TRBD1 or TRBD2 (6 bases each). Trimming shortened V by 1 base and J by 7 bases, and 17 bases separated the two germline ends. This CDR3 has 16 residues. Germline V CDR1 and CDR2: SSHAT, FNYEAQ (reference sequence). CDR3 residues: CASSLEMGGASNEQFF. The CDR3 region has the DNA TGTGCCAGCAGCTTAGAGATGGGGGGCGCATCGAATGAGCAGTTCTTC. The complete variable domain, with remaining parts taken from reference TRBV7-7 and TRBJ2-1, reads GAGVSQSPRYKVTKRGQDVTLRCDPISSHATLYWYQQALGQGPEFLTYFNYEAQPDKSGLPSDRFSAERPEGSISTLTIQRTEQRDSAMYRCASSLEMGGASNEQFFGPGTRLTVL.

This CDR3 reads CSAKPGTDGNTIYF. The CDR3 nucleotides are TGCAGTGCTAAACCCGGGACAGATGGAAACACCATATATTTT. This chain links TRBV20-1 with TRBJ1-3, with 7 bases aligning to TRBD1. This CDR3 contains 14 residues. Germline V gene lookup returns CDR1 DFQATT and CDR2 SNEGSKA (reference sequence). V was clipped by 4 bases and J by 3 bases; unmatched bases: 6.

The count of this clonotype is one. The chain is built from TRBV29-1 and TRBJ2-7, with TRBD2 matching over 7 bases. V was clipped by 7 bases and J by 6 bases; unmatched bases: 9. The germline V gene encodes CDR1 SQVTM and CDR2 ANQGSEA. The CDR3 sequence is 12 residues long. This chain's CDR3 is CSAGTTPREQYF. The CDR3 nucleotides read TGCAGCGCGGGGACTACCCCACGCGAGCAGTACTTC.

The J gene is TRBJ2-2, the V gene TRBV28; no clear D. CDR1 is MDHEN, CDR2 SYDVKM, per germline. V was clipped by 4 bases and J by 1 base, with 7 bases between them. This CDR3 has 14 amino acids. The CDR3 sequence: CASSSRVNTGELFF. CDR3 in DNA: TGTGCCAGCAGTTCTCGCGTGAACACCGGGGAGCTGTTTTTT.

The J gene is TRBJ2-7, the V gene TRBV7-9, with D hard to call. V lost 2 bases to trimming and J lost 6 bases, with 8 bases between them. The CDR3 is made up of 12 amino acids. Germline V CDR1 and CDR2: SEHNR, FQNEAQ (reference sequence). CDR3 sequence (DNA): TGTGCCAGCAGCTTAAAGGGTGTCGAGCAGTACTTC. This gives the protein CASSLKGVEQYF.

About this clonotype: One base away lies a much larger clone, so this may be a sequencing read error. This rearrangement joins TRBV29-1 to TRBJ2-1; D may be TRBD1 or TRBD2 (5 bases each). Germline CDR1 SQVTM, CDR2 ANQGSEA. The CDR3 is 13 residues long. CDR3 protein: CSVSRGFPNEQLF. DNA for the CDR3: TGCAGCGTTTCGAGGGGTTTCCCCAATGAGCAGCTCTTC.

This clonotype was observed once. This CDR3 is CASSSSSGGYYGYTF. DNA for the CDR3: TGTGCCAGCAGCTCGTCCTCTGGGGGGTACTATGGCTACACCTTC. This chain connects TRBV7-6 to TRBJ1-2; D possibly corresponds to TRBD1 (5 bases). The V gene lost 4 bases and the J gene lost 3 bases, with 15 bases spanning the gap. This CDR3 is 15 amino acids long. Germline CDR1 is SGHVS and CDR2 is FNYEAQ.

The V and J genes are TRBV6-5 and TRBJ2-2; D remains unclear. This CDR3 contains 14 residues. V lost 2 bases, J lost 7 bases, and 11 bases lay in between. CDR1 and CDR2 from the germline V gene are MNHEY and SVGAGI. The CDR3 DNA is TGTGCCAGCAGTTACGAACTGAACGGCGGGGAGCTGTTTTTT. As protein: CASSYELNGGELFF.

This clonotype was counted many times. CDR3 bases: TGCGCCAGCAGCAGACTAAGGGCCACTAATGAAAAACTGTTTTTT. Protein product: CASSRLRATNEKLFF. V is TRBV5-1 and J is TRBJ1-4; D is uncertain. V shed 4 bases and J shed 2 bases, with 12 bases lying between them. CDR1 SGHRS and CDR2 YFSETQ come from the germline V gene. The CDR3 totals 15 residues.

This clonotype was seen many times. The chain joins TRBV5-6 to TRBJ2-7, with TRBD2 matching over 7 bases. The CDR3 sequence is 15 residues long. V was pared by 0 bases and J by 5 bases, with 8 bases of the junction left unmatched. Germline V lookup: CDR1 SGHDT, CDR2 YYEEEE. CDR3 protein: CASSLAWREMNEQYF. The CDR3, as DNA: TGTGCCAGCAGCTTGGCCTGGCGGGAGATGAACGAGCAGTACTTC.

With regard to this clonotype: With a much larger clone just one base away, this may be a read error. The chain combines TRBV28 with TRBJ2-3; 8 bases are shared with TRBD1. Germline-derived CDR1 and CDR2 are MDHEN and SYDVKM. The CDR3 covers 13 residues. CDR3 in amino acids: CASINRGLDSQYF. The CDR3 nucleotides read TGTGCCAGCATAAACAGGGGGTTAGATTCGCAGTATTTT. Full variable domain (missing parts from reference TRBV28 and TRBJ2-3): DVKVTQSSRYLVKRTGEKVFLECVQDMDHENMFWYRQDPGLGLRLIYFSYDVKMKEKGDIPEGYSVSREKKERFSLILESASTNQTSMYLCASINRGLDSQYFGPGTRLTVL.

The V and J genes are TRBV29-1 and TRBJ1-1; TRBD1 matches 8 bases. The V gene end was trimmed by 7 bases and the J gene end by 4 bases; junction bases not matched to a gene: 8. The CDR3 contains 13 residues. Germline CDR1 is SQVTM and CDR2 is ANQGSEA. The CDR3 sequence is CSANNRGGTEAFF. CDR3 in DNA: TGCAGCGCTAACAACAGGGGGGGCACTGAAGCTTTCTTT.

The gene calls are TRBV6-2 or TRBV6-3 and TRBJ2-1; 9 nucleotides agree with TRBD1. CDR3 length: 21 residues. Germline V gene data show CDR1 as MNHEY and CDR2 as SVGEGT. V was pared by 4 bases and J by 8 bases, with 27 bases of the junction left unmatched. CDR3 protein: CASSSFPPGQGVEPRADEQFF. Here the CDR3 DNA reads TGTGCCAGCAGTTCGTTCCCTCCGGGACAGGGAGTGGAACCTCGGGCGGATGAGCAGTTCTTC.

The CDR3 DNA reads TGCAGTGCCCATACAGGGGAGGGCAATCAGCCCCAGCATTTT. Residues: CSAHTGEGNQPQHF. V gene TRBV20-1 combines with J gene TRBJ1-5; 7 bases are shared with TRBD1. The CDR3 contains 14 residues. The V gene's germline CDR1 is DFQATT and CDR2 SNEGSKA (reference sequence). J lost 2 bases, V lost 6 bases, and 7 bases had no gene match.